One sample yielded the 10 T cell receptor beta chains listed below, sequenced in a study of T cell responses to AZD1222 COVID-19 vaccine. The repertoire was sequenced with immunoSEQ multiplex PCR; TCRdb's copy has only in-frame clones and lacks some. The table records around 110,000 clones, roughly 93% of them present only once. The sequencing used peripheral blood, collected 28 days after the second AZD1222 dose. These TCRs come from an adult who received the AZD1222 COVID-19 vaccine.

The CDR3 region is CAWSVLLNTEAFF. The DNA for the CDR3 is TGTGCCTGGAGTGTACTGTTGAACACTGAAGCTTTCTTT. V usage is TRBV30 and J usage is TRBJ1-1; no clear D gene. The CDR3 runs to 13 residues. Trimming stripped 0 bases from V and 0 bases from J, with 5 bases between. CDR1 and CDR2 from the germline V gene are GTSNPN and SVGIG (reference sequence).

This clone was observed a single time. V gene TRBV5-1 combines with J gene TRBJ2-7, with unresolved D. CDR3 length: 15 amino acids. CDR1 SGHRS and CDR2 YFSETQ come from the germline V gene. The germline V and J ends were trimmed by 4 bases and 1 base, with 15 bases remaining between them. The CDR3 is CASSPPPGLSYEQYF. In DNA, the CDR3 is TGCGCCAGCAGCCCTCCTCCGGGTTTATCCTACGAGCAGTACTTC.

The J gene is TRBJ2-2, the V gene TRBV9; D possibly corresponds to TRBD1 (7 bases). Looked up from germline, CDR1 is SGDLS and CDR2 is YYNGEE. The CDR3 contains 16 residues. V lost 0 bases to trimming and J lost 5 bases, with 14 bases between them. CDR3: CASSVVGGGYTGELFF. Written as DNA, the CDR3 is TGTGCCAGCAGCGTAGTTGGAGGGGGCTATACCGGGGAGCTGTTTTTT. The variable domain in full, with the rest retrieved from reference TRBV9 and TRBJ2-2, is DSGVTQTPKHLITATGQRVTLRCSPRSGDLSVYWYQQSLDQGLQFLIQYYNGEERAKGNILERFSAQQFPDLHSELNLSSLELGDSALYFCASSVVGGGYTGELFFGEGSRLTVL.

The chain combines TRBV2 with TRBJ2-7, with a weak D call TRBD1 (6 bases). Trimming took 6 bases from V and 4 from J, leaving 10 bases between them. The CDR3 totals 12 residues. Germline CDR1 reads SNHLY; CDR2 reads FYNNEI. CDR3 in amino acids: CASSGGQYEQYF. CDR3 bases: TGTGCCAGCAGCGGTGGACAGTACGAGCAGTACTTC.

In its sample, this clone was seen once. The J gene is TRBJ2-1, the V gene TRBV11-2, with no clear D. Germline V gives CDR1 SGHAT, CDR2 FQNNGV. Trimming stripped 2 bases from V and 10 bases from J, with 6 bases between. This CDR3 is 11 amino acids long. The CDR3 nucleotides are TGTGCCAGCAGCTTAACCTCCGAGCAGTTCTTC. This encodes CASSLTSEQFF.

The chain combines TRBV2 with TRBJ1-1; D gene ambiguous. V shed 3 bases and J shed 3 bases, with 14 bases lying between them. Per germline, CDR1 SNHLY and CDR2 FYNNEI. The CDR3 runs 15 residues. The DNA for the CDR3 is TGTGCCAGCAGTGATTCGACCGAGAGGCACACTGAAGCTTTCTTT. Amino acids: CASSDSTERHTEAFF.

The chain employs TRBV27 and TRBJ1-2; D may be TRBD1 (5 bases). Trimming shortened V by 8 bases and J by 5 bases, and 21 bases separated the two germline ends. The CDR3 is made up of 15 amino acids. The germline gives CDR1 MNHEY, CDR2 SMNVEV (reference sequence). The CDR3 bases are TGTGCCAGCCGACCCATGGGGCAGAGCCCTTATGGCTACACCTTC. This codes for CASRPMGQSPYGYTF.

This sequence joins TRBV5-1 and TRBJ1-4; 9 bases map to TRBD1. CDR3 length: 16 residues. Trimming removed 7 bases from V and 12 bases from J; junction bases left unmatched: 19. CDR1 and CDR2 (germline): SGHRS, YFSETQ. The CDR3 reads CASAAGTGPPAGELFF. In DNA form, the CDR3 reads TGCGCCAGCGCTGCCGGGACAGGGCCCCCGGCCGGGGAACTGTTTTTT.

As DNA, the CDR3 is TGTGCCAGCAGCCAAGAGGAGGCACAAGTAACCAAAAACATTCAGTACTTC. This translates into CASSQEEAQVTKNIQYF. The genes are TRBV4-2 and TRBJ2-4, with D possibly being TRBD2 (5 bases). Trimming took 0 bases from V and 2 from J, leaving 14 bases between them. CDR1 and CDR2 (germline): LGHNA, YNFKEQ. This CDR3 comprises 17 residues.

This clone has just one count. The chain carries TRBV7-3 and TRBJ2-1; 11 bases fit TRBD2. The CDR3 covers 15 residues. Germline V gives CDR1 SGHTA, CDR2 FQGTGA. With 5 bases clipped from V and 8 bases from J, the junction kept 8 bases outside the gene matches. The CDR3 region has the DNA TGTGCCAGCAGCCAAAGACTAGCGGGATATGATGAGCAGTTCTTC. This sequence encodes CASSQRLAGYDEQFF. Full variable domain (rest looked up from reference TRBV7-3 and TRBJ2-1): GAGVSQTPSNKVTEKGKYVELRCDPISGHTALYWYRQSLGQGPEFLIYFQGTGAADDSGLPNDRFFAVRPEGSVSTLKIQRTERGDSAVYLCASSQRLAGYDEQFFGPGTRLTVL.